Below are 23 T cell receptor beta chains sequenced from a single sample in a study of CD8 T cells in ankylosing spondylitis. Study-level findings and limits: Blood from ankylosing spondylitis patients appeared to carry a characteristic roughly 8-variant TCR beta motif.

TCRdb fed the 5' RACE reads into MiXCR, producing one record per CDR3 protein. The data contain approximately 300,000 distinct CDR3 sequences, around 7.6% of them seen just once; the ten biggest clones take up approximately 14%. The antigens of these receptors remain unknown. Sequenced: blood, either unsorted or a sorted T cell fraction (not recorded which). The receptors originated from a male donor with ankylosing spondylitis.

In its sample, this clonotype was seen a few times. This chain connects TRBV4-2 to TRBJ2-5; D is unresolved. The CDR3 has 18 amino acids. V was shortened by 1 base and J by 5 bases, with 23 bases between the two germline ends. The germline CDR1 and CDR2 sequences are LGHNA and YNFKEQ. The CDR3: CASSQGRPQPRVLETQYF. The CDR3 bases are TGTGCCAGCAGCCAAGGCCGACCACAGCCTAGGGTCTTGGAGACCCAGTACTTC.

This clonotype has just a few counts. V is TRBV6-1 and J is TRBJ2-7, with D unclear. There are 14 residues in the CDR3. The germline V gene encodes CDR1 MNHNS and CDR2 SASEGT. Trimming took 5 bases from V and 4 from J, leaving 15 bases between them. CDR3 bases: TGTGCCAGCAGTAGCCCGAGAGACCGTTACGAGCAGTACTTC. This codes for CASSSPRDRYEQYF.

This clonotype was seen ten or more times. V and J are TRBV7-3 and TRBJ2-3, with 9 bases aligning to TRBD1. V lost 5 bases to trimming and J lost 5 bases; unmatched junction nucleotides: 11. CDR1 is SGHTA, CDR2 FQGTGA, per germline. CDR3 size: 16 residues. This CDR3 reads CASSLPTGGSVDTQYF. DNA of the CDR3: TGTGCCAGCAGCCTACCGACAGGGGGGTCGGTAGATACGCAGTATTTT.

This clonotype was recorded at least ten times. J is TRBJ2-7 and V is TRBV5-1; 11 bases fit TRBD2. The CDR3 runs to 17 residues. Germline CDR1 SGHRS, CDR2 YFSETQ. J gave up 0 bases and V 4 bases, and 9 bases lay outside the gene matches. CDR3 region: CASSPWTSGLVSYEQYF. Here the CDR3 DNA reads TGCGCCAGCAGCCCCTGGACTAGCGGGCTCGTCTCCTACGAGCAGTACTTC.

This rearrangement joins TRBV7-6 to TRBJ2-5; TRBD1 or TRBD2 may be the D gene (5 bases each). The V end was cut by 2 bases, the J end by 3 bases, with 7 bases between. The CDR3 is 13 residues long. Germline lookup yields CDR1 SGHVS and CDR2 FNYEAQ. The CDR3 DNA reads TGTGCCAGCAGCTTATGGGGGAAAGAGACCCAGTACTTC. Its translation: CASSLWGKETQYF. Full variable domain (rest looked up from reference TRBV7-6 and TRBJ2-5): GAGVSQSPRYKVTKRGQDVALRCDPISGHVSLYWYRQALGQGPEFLTYFNYEAQQDKSGLPNDRFSAERPEGSISTLTIQRTEQRDSAMYRCASSLWGKETQYFGPGTRLLVL.

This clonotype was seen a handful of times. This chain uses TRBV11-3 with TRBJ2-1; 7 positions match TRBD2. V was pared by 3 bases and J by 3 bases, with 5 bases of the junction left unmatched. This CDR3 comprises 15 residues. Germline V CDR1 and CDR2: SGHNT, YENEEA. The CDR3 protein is CASSLAGVIYNEQFF. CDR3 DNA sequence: TGTGCCAGCAGCTTGGCGGGAGTAATCTACAATGAGCAGTTCTTC.

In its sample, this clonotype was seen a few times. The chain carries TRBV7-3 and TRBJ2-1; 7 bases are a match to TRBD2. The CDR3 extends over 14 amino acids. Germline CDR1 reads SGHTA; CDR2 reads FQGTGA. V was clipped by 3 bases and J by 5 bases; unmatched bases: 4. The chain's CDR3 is CASSFKRDNNEQFF. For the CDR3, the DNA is TGTGCCAGCAGCTTCAAGCGGGATAACAATGAGCAGTTCTTC.

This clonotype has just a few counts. CDR3 sequence reads: CASRRGGRPQETQYF. CDR3 bases: TGCGCCAGCAGGAGGGGTGGGCGACCTCAAGAGACCCAGTACTTC. V usage is TRBV5-1 and J usage is TRBJ2-5; possibly TRBD1 or TRBD2 for D (5 bases each). Between the trimmed V and J ends, which lost 5 bases and 2 bases, there was a span of 16 bases. The CDR3 is 15 amino acids. Germline values: CDR1 SGHRS, CDR2 YFSETQ.

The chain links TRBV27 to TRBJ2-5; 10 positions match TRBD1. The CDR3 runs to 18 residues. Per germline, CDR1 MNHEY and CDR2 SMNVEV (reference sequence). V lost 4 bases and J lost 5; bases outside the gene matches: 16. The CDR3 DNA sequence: TGTGCCAGCAGTTGGGGGGACAGGGGCCTGTTCGACAGGGAGACCCAGTACTTC. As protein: CASSWGDRGLFDRETQYF.

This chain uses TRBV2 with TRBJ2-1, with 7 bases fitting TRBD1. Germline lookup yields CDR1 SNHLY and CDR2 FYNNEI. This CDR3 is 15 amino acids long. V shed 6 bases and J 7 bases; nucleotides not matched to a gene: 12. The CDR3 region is CASSTQGTVTNEQFF. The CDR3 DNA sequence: TGTGCCAGCAGCACCCAAGGGACAGTCACGAATGAGCAGTTCTTC.

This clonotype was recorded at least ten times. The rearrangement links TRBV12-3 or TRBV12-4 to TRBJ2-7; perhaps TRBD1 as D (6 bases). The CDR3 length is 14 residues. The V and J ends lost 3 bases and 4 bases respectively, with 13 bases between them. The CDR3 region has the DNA TGTGCCAGCAGTTTCCGGGACACCTCATACGAGCAGTACTTC. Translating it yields CASSFRDTSYEQYF.

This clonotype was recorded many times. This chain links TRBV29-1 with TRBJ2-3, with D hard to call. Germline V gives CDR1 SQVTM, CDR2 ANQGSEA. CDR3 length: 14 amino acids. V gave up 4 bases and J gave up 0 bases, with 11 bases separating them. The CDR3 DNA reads TGCAGCGTTGTTCGGGTGGGAAGCACAGATACGCAGTATTTT. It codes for CSVVRVGSTDTQYF.

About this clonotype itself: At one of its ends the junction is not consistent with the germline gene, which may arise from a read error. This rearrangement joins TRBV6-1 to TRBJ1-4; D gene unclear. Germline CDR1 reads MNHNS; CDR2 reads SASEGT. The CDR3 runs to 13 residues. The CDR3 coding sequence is TGTGCCGGCAGTGCCTCCCGGAATGAAAAACTGTTTTTT. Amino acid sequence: CAGSASRNEKLFF.

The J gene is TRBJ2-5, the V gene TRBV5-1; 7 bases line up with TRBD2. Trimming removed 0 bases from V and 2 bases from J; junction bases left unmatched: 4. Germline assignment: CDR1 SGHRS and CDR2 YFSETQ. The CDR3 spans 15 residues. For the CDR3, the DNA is TGCGCCAGCAGCTTGGTTGCGCGGGGGCAAGAGACCCAGTACTTC. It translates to CASSLVARGQETQYF.

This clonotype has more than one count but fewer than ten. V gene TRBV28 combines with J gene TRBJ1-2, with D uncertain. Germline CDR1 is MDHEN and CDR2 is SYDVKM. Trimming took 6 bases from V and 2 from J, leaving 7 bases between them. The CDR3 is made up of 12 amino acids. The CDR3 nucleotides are TGTGCCAGCAGGCGGGTGAACTATGGCTACACCTTC. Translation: CASRRVNYGYTF.

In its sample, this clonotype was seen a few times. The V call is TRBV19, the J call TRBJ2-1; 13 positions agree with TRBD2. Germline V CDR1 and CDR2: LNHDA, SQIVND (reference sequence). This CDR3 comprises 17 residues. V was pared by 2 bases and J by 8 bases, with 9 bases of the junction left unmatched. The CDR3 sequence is CASSILGLAGSFDEQFF. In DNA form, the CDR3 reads TGTGCCAGTAGTATACTGGGACTAGCGGGGAGCTTCGATGAGCAGTTCTTC.

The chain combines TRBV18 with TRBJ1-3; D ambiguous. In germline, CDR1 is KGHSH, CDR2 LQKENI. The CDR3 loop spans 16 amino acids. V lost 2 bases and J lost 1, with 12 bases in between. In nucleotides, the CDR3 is TGTGCCAGCTCACCAGAGGTCCAGACTTCTGGAAACACCATATATTTT. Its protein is CASSPEVQTSGNTIYF. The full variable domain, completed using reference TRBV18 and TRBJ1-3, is NAGVMQNPRHLVRRRGQEARLRCSPMKGHSHVYWYRQLPEEGLKFMVYLQKENIIDESGMPKERFSAEFPKEGPSILRIQQVVRGDSAAYFCASSPEVQTSGNTIYFGEGSWLTVV.

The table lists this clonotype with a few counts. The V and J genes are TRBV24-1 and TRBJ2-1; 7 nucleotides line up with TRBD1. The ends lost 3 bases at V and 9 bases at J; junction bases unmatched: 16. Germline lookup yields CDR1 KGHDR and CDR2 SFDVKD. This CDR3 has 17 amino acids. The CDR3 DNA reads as TGTGCCACCAGTGATCGGACCGGACAGGCAGGCAGGGGTGAGCAGTTCTTC. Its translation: CATSDRTGQAGRGEQFF.

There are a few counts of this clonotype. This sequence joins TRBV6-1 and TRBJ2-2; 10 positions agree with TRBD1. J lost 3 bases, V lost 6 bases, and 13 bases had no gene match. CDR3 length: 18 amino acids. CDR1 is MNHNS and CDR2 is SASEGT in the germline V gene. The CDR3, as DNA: TGTGCCAGCAGGGGCGTCGGGACAGGGGCGGGAGACACCGGGGAGCTGTTTTTT. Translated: CASRGVGTGAGDTGELFF.

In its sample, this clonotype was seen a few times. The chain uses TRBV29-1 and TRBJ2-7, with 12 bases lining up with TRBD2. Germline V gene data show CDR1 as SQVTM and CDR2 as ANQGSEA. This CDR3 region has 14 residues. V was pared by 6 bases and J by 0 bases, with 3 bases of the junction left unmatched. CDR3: CSVGLAGSSYEQYF. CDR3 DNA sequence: TGCAGCGTCGGACTAGCGGGGAGCTCCTACGAGCAGTACTTC.

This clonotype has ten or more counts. The CDR3 coding sequence is TGTGCCAGCAGCCCCCGGGACAGGTCAGATACGCAGTATTTT. It yields the protein CASSPRDRSDTQYF. The chain combines TRBV7-2 with TRBJ2-3; 8 positions match TRBD1. Per germline, CDR1 SGHTA and CDR2 FQGNSA. The CDR3 loop spans 14 amino acids. The J segment lost 4 bases and the V segment lost 5 bases, leaving 5 bases of the junction unmatched. Supplemented by reference TRBV7-2 and TRBJ2-3, the full variable domain reads GAGVSQSPSNKVTEKGKDVELRCDPISGHTALYWYRQSLGQGLEFLIYFQGNSAPDKSGLPSDRFSAERTGGSVSTLTIQRTQQEDSAVYLCASSPRDRSDTQYFGPGTRLTVL.

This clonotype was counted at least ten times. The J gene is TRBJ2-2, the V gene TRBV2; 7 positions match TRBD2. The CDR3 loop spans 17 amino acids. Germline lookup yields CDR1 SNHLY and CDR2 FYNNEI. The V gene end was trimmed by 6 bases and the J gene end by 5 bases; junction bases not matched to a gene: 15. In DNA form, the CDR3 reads TGTGCCAGCAGGGGTGGCGGGAGAAGGTTAAAGACCGGGGAGCTGTTTTTT. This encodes CASRGGGRRLKTGELFF.

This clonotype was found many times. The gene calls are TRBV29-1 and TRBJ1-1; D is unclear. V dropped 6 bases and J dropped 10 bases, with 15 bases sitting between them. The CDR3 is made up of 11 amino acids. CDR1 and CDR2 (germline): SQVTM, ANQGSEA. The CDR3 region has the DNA TGCAGCGTGCGGAAGGCCCAGTCAGCTTTCTTT. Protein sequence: CSVRKAQSAFF.